Below, 7 T cell receptor beta chains from the same sample are listed, as sequenced in a study of blood T cell repertoires in COVID-19. TCRdb's copy holds only in-frame clones and misses some; the assay was immunoSEQ multiplex PCR. The data show 150,000 to 200,000 clones, nearly 90% seen once. Sequenced input: peripheral blood. The source is a young man who had recovered from COVID-19.

This rearrangement joins TRBV5-6 to TRBJ1-2, with 7 nucleotides matching TRBD1. This CDR3 contains 16 residues. Per the germline V gene, CDR1 is SGHDT and CDR2 is YYEEEE. V dropped 3 bases and J dropped 5; count of bases not matched to a gene: 13. Here the CDR3 DNA reads TGTGCCAGCAGCTCAGAAAAGATGACAGGGCCTTATGGCTACACCTTC. Translated: CASSSEKMTGPYGYTF.

The chain recombines TRBV5-6 with TRBJ2-3, with TRBD2 matching 8 bases. Germline CDR1 SGHDT, CDR2 YYEEEE. The CDR3 runs to 18 residues. The V gene end was trimmed by 4 bases and the J gene end by 5 bases; junction bases not matched to a gene: 18. CDR3 nucleotide sequence: TGTGCCAGCAGCCGTGTCCTAGTGACTAGCGCCTATGAAGATACGCAGTATTTT. Protein: CASSRVLVTSAYEDTQYF.

This chain connects TRBV4-1 to TRBJ2-5; TRBD2 aligns across 9 bases. Germline trimming cut 1 base from V and 3 bases from J; bases unmatched to any gene: 9. CDR3 length equals 17 residues. Germline CDR1 is MGHRA and CDR2 is YSYEKL. CDR3 DNA sequence: TGCGCCAGCAGCCAAGGTCCCCGGCCTAGCGGGAAAGAGACCCAGTACTTC. Translation: CASSQGPRPSGKETQYF.

The table lists this clone with many counts. Other nucleotide sequences in the sample specify the same CDR3. The V gene is TRBV19, the J gene TRBJ2-1, with a weak D call TRBD2 (6 bases). The germline V gene encodes CDR1 LNHDA and CDR2 SQIVND (reference sequence). Trimming removed 7 bases from V and 0 bases from J, with 13 bases in between. This CDR3 region has 15 residues. The CDR3 nucleotides are TGTGCCAGTAACCTGGCGGGGAGCTCCTACAATGAGCAGTTCTTC. It specifies CASNLAGSSYNEQFF. Looking up the rest from reference TRBV19 and TRBJ2-1 gives the full variable domain: DGGITQSPKYLFRKEGQNVTLSCEQNLNHDAMYWYRQDPGQGLRLIYYSQIVNDFQKGDIAEGYSVSREKKESFPLTVTSAQKNPTAFYLCASNLAGSSYNEQFFGPGTRLTVL.

The chain is built from TRBV6-4 and TRBJ2-1, with 8 bases aligning to TRBD2. J was trimmed by 0 bases and V by 11 bases; bases with no gene match: 15. This CDR3 contains 17 residues. Germline V gives CDR1 MRHNA, CDR2 SNTAGT. The CDR3 loop is CARGRRGGVSSYNEQFF. The CDR3 DNA sequence: TGTGCCCGCGGCAGACGGGGGGGGGTCAGCTCCTACAATGAGCAGTTCTTC.

The rearrangement joins TRBV27 to TRBJ1-2; D possibly corresponds to TRBD1 (6 bases). V was trimmed by 4 bases and J by 3 bases, leaving 15 bases between them. The germline V gene has CDR1 MNHEY and CDR2 SMNVEV (reference sequence). CDR3 size: 15 residues. CDR3 sequence: CASSSPLTGYYGYTF. The CDR3 region has the DNA TGTGCCAGCAGTTCCCCCTTGACAGGCTACTATGGCTACACCTTC.

V is TRBV7-8 and J is TRBJ2-7, with TRBD1 as a possible D gene (5 bases). The CDR3 is 14 amino acids. Trimming cost V 2 bases and J 0 bases, with 8 bases left between them. Germline lookup yields CDR1 SGHVS and CDR2 FQNEAQ. The DNA of the CDR3 is TGTGCCAGCAGCTTACAGGGTGGCTCCTACGAGCAGTACTTC. Residues: CASSLQGGSYEQYF.